Each of the 3 T cell receptor beta chains below was sequenced from the same sample in a study of cytomegalovirus exposure and HLA in healthy donors. Amplification used 60 Vbeta primers and 13 Jbeta primers. Sequenced by immunoSEQ multiplex PCR; TCRdb stores in-frame clones only, minus some. The profile shows tens of thousands of clones, 65% to 85% of them singletons. The sequenced material came from PBMCs. Source of these receptors: a woman aged 40 to 50 in good health and CMV-seropositive.

This chain joins TRBV9 and TRBJ1-4; D not certain. CDR3 length: 15 amino acids. Germline CDR1 reads SGDLS; CDR2 reads YYNGEE. V lost 0 bases, J lost 2 bases, and 8 bases lay in between. The CDR3, as DNA: TGTGCCAGCAGCGTAGATTCGACTACTAATGAAAAACTGTTTTTT. It encodes CASSVDSTTNEKLFF. Complete variable domain (other parts from reference TRBV9 and TRBJ1-4): DSGVTQTPKHLITATGQRVTLRCSPRSGDLSVYWYQQSLDQGLQFLIQYYNGEERAKGNILERFSAQQFPDLHSELNLSSLELGDSALYFCASSVDSTTNEKLFFGSGTQLSVL.

V gene TRBV6-1 combines with J gene TRBJ2-7, with D perhaps matching TRBD1 (5 bases). Germline CDR1 reads MNHNS; CDR2 reads SASEGT. The ends were cut back, 9 bases at V and 2 bases at J, with 17 bases in the middle. The CDR3 runs 14 residues. The CDR3 nucleotides are TGTGCCAGGTCCCCATTAGGACAAACCTACGAGCAGTACTTC. This encodes CARSPLGQTYEQYF.

In this sample, this clone turned up a few times. The chain employs TRBV29-1 and TRBJ2-3; TRBD1 is a possible D gene (6 bases). The CDR3 totals 12 residues. V was clipped by 7 bases and J by 4 bases, with 12 bases between them. Germline-derived CDR1 and CDR2 are SQVTM and ANQGSEA. Here the CDR3 reads CSARDNSDTQYF. CDR3 DNA: TGCAGCGCACGGGACAATTCAGATACGCAGTATTTT.